This T cell receptor (beta chain) derives from a study of OX40 agonist ivuxolimab in advanced cancers. For the study at large: Intravenous ivuxolimab at 0.01 to 10 mg/kg was given to patients every 2 weeks. At 82.7% male, the cohort had a mean age of about 60 years, ranging from 23 to 79. In three patients, partial responses were observed, one with hepatocellular carcinoma and two with cutaneous melanoma. Whole-study results and caveats: Antigen targets of the expanded peripheral T cells went undetermined.

With regard to this clone: Antigen unknown.

Germline lookup yields CDR1 GTSNPN and CDR2 SVGIG (reference sequence). The CDR3 is 14 residues long. Trimming left V 5 bases short and J 2 bases short, with 13 bases between. Sequenced by immunoSEQ multiplex PCR; TCRdb stores in-frame clones only, minus some. The sample has 60,000 or so clones; approximately 89% are singletons. The V call is TRBV30, the J call TRBJ2-4; possible D gene TRBD2, 6 bases. This material consisted of CD4+ or CD8+ T cells sorted from blood, taken in a trial of the OX40 agonist ivuxolimab. The sequence was collected from an adult with an advanced solid tumor such as melanoma, head and neck, liver or kidney cancer. Written as DNA, the CDR3 is TGTGCCTGGGAGGGAGGACAAACCAAAAACATTCAGTACTTC. This translates into CAWEGGQTKNIQYF.